Below, 22 T cell receptor beta chains from the same sample are listed, as sequenced in a study of blood T cell repertoires in COVID-19. Libraries were prepared by immunoSEQ multiplex PCR; TCRdb keeps only in-frame clonotypes and omits some of them. The sample carries 85,000 to 95,000 clones, around 88% recorded once. The sample comprised peripheral blood. The receptors derive from a human donor in a cohort sampled during active COVID-19.

The chain carries TRBV19 and TRBJ1-6; 7 bases agree with TRBD1. Germline V lookup: CDR1 LNHDA, CDR2 SQIVND (reference sequence). Trimming at V came to 7 bases and at J to 7 bases, leaving 13 bases not matched to a gene. The CDR3 sequence is 16 residues long. CDR3 nucleotides: TGTGCCAGTAATGAAACTCCGGGACAGTCAAATTCACCCCTCCACTTT. Residues: CASNETPGQSNSPLHF.

V gene TRBV6-6 combines with J gene TRBJ1-2; D is unclear. The V and J ends lost 9 bases and 4 bases respectively, with 12 bases between them. The germline CDR1 and CDR2 sequences are MNHNY and SVGAGI (reference sequence). This CDR3 region has 12 residues. The CDR3 DNA follows: TGTGCCAGTGAGGTTTTCGGCTATGGCTACACCTTC. It codes for CASEVFGYGYTF.

The V gene is TRBV27, the J gene TRBJ1-4; a possible D gene is TRBD1 (6 bases). The V end lost 7 bases, the J end lost 0 bases, and 6 bases lay between the germline ends. Germline CDR1 is MNHEY and CDR2 is SMNVEV (reference sequence). The CDR3 loop spans 13 amino acids. This chain's CDR3 is CASKGATNEKLFF. CDR3 nucleotides: TGTGCCAGCAAGGGGGCAACTAATGAAAAACTGTTTTTT.

The chain uses TRBV15 and TRBJ2-2; D is perhaps TRBD1 (5 bases). CDR3 length: 17 amino acids. V was pared by 0 bases and J by 2 bases, with 13 bases between. Germline assignment: CDR1 LNHNV and CDR2 YYDKDF (reference sequence). The CDR3 here is CATSRDRSDRNTGELFF. DNA for the CDR3: TGTGCCACCAGCAGAGATAGGTCCGACAGAAACACCGGGGAGCTGTTTTTT.

This clone turned up a few times. The chain is built from TRBV7-9 and TRBJ2-3, with a possible D match to TRBD2 (5 bases). This CDR3 spans 16 amino acids. CDR1 and CDR2 from the germline V gene are SEHNR and FQNEAQ (reference sequence). The ends were cut back, 1 base at V and 0 bases at J, with 11 bases in the middle. CDR3 in amino acids: CASSLGGPLSTDTQYF. In DNA form, the CDR3 reads TGTGCCAGCAGCTTAGGAGGGCCCCTTAGCACAGATACGCAGTATTTT.

V gene TRBV19 combines with J gene TRBJ2-7, with 9 nucleotides matching TRBD1. Germline CDR1 LNHDA, CDR2 SQIVND (reference sequence). This CDR3 comprises 16 residues. J was trimmed by 5 bases and V by 3 bases; bases with no gene match: 11. Here the CDR3 reads CASSIRDRVGPDEQYF. CDR3 nucleotide sequence: TGTGCCAGTAGTATCCGGGACAGGGTGGGTCCGGACGAGCAGTACTTC.

The J gene is TRBJ1-2, the V gene TRBV4-3; no definite D call. The CDR3 extends over 15 amino acids. The V gene lost 0 bases and the J gene lost 3 bases, with 11 bases spanning the gap. Germline CDR1 and CDR2: LGHNA and YSLEER. The CDR3 protein is CASSQDITPDYGYTF. The CDR3 region has the DNA TGCGCCAGCAGCCAAGATATCACCCCGGACTATGGCTACACCTTC.

The rearrangement joins TRBV9 to TRBJ2-7, with TRBD1 matching 8 bases. CDR3 length equals 14 residues. The V gene's germline CDR1 is SGDLS and CDR2 YYNGEE. V lost 4 bases, J lost 5 bases, and 8 bases stayed unmatched. The CDR3 region is CASSSRPGGDEQYF. The DNA of the CDR3 is TGTGCCAGCAGCTCCCGCCCAGGGGGCGACGAGCAGTACTTC.

The rearrangement uses TRBV7-2 and TRBJ1-4, with unresolved D. Germline-derived CDR1 and CDR2 are SGHTA and FQGNSA. The V end lost 6 bases, the J end lost 3 bases, and 14 bases lay between the germline ends. This CDR3 region has 15 residues. CDR3 in amino acids: CASRLDGRANEKLFF. CDR3 DNA: TGTGCCAGCAGACTCGACGGGAGAGCTAATGAAAAACTGTTTTTT. Supplemented by reference TRBV7-2 and TRBJ1-4, the full variable domain reads GAGVSQSPSNKVTEKGKDVELRCDPISGHTALYWYRQSLGQGLEFLIYFQGNSAPDKSGLPSDRFSAERTGGSVSTLTIQRTQQEDSAVYLCASRLDGRANEKLFFGSGTQLSVL.

The gene calls are TRBV14 and TRBJ2-5; no clear D gene. V was cut by 0 bases and J by 0 bases, with 5 bases left in between. This CDR3 comprises 14 residues. Per germline, CDR1 SGHDN and CDR2 FVKESK. The CDR3 region is CASSQEYYQETQYF. In nucleotides, the CDR3 is TGTGCCAGCAGCCAAGAGTACTACCAAGAGACCCAGTACTTC. The full variable domain, in which reference TRBV14 and TRBJ2-5 provide the parts outside the CDR3, is EAGVTQFPSHSVIEKGQTVTLRCDPISGHDNLYWYRRVMGKEIKFLLHFVKESKQDESGMPNNRFLAERTGGTYSTLKVQPAELEDSGVYFCASSQEYYQETQYFGPGTRLLVL.

This chain links TRBV2 with TRBJ1-2, with D possibly being TRBD1 (5 bases). Germline-derived CDR1 and CDR2 are SNHLY and FYNNEI. The length of the CDR3 is 14 residues. Trimming removed 1 base at V and 6 bases at J, with 12 bases between. CDR3 bases: TGTGCCAGCAGTGAAGGGCTCGCGACAGATGGCTACACCTTC. It codes for CASSEGLATDGYTF.

The rearrangement links TRBV5-4 to TRBJ2-3; no clear D gene. With 1 base removed from V and 4 bases from J, the gap between germline ends came to 7 bases. Germline CDR1 is SGHNT and CDR2 is YYREEE (reference sequence). The CDR3 totals 13 residues. CDR3 bases: TGTGCCAGCAGCTTGACTGGTTCAGATACGCAGTATTTT. Translating gives CASSLTGSDTQYF.

This sequence joins TRBV6-2 or TRBV6-3 and TRBJ1-2, with D possibly TRBD1 on 6 matching bases. The CDR3 covers 13 residues. V was cut by 5 bases and J by 7 bases, with 14 bases left in between. Per germline, CDR1 MNHEY and CDR2 SVGEGT. For the CDR3, the DNA is TGTGCCAGCAGTCCCGGACAGAGAACTGGCTACACCTTC. It specifies CASSPGQRTGYTF.

The rearrangement uses TRBV28 and TRBJ1-2; TRBD1 matches at 8 bases. J was trimmed by 10 bases and V by 4 bases; bases with no gene match: 17. The CDR3 has 16 residues. In germline, CDR1 is MDHEN, CDR2 SYDVKM. DNA for the CDR3: TGTGCCAGCAGTTCTACGAGTTATGGGACAGGCGAAGCCTACACCTTC. It is translated as CASSSTSYGTGEAYTF.

Only a few counts were recorded for this clone. V is TRBV7-8 and J is TRBJ1-4; a weak D match, TRBD1 (6 bases). Germline V gene lookup returns CDR1 SGHVS and CDR2 FQNEAQ. V was clipped by 2 bases and J by 0 bases, with 16 bases between them. CDR3 length: 18 amino acids. Here the CDR3 reads CASSLIPRGATTNEKLFF. For the CDR3, the DNA is TGTGCCAGCAGCTTAATTCCCAGGGGTGCCACAACTAATGAAAAACTGTTTTTT.

The V call is TRBV11-1, the J call TRBJ2-7; D is ambiguous. There are 13 residues in the CDR3. The ends were cut back, 2 bases at V and 2 bases at J, with 7 bases in the middle. The germline V gene has CDR1 SGHAT and CDR2 FQDESV (reference sequence). The CDR3: CASSLRRTYEQYF. DNA for the CDR3: TGTGCCAGCAGCTTAAGGCGGACCTACGAGCAGTACTTC.

The chain couples TRBV4-1 to TRBJ2-4, with 7 bases matching TRBD2. The CDR3 is made up of 15 amino acids. Germline trimming cut 7 bases from V and 8 bases from J; bases unmatched to any gene: 14. The germline V gene encodes CDR1 MGHRA and CDR2 YSYEKL. Here the CDR3 reads CASTQASGGWDIQYF. CDR3 coding DNA: TGCGCCAGCACCCAGGCTAGCGGAGGGTGGGACATTCAGTACTTC.

This chain links TRBV9 with TRBJ2-1, with 7 positions matching TRBD2. The CDR3 has 14 residues. With 4 bases clipped from V and 6 bases from J, the junction kept 7 bases outside the gene matches. Germline V gives CDR1 SGDLS, CDR2 YYNGEE. CDR3: CASSPGTKGNEQFF. The CDR3 coding sequence is TGTGCCAGCAGCCCAGGGACTAAAGGCAATGAGCAGTTCTTC.

CDR3 loop: CASSQPGQGNRPYNEQFF. The CDR3 DNA is TGTGCCAGCAGCCAACCGGGACAGGGAAATCGGCCCTACAATGAGCAGTTCTTC. V is TRBV5-4 and J is TRBJ2-1, with 9 bases aligning to TRBD1. J lost 2 bases, V lost 4 bases, and 13 bases had no gene match. CDR1 SGHNT and CDR2 YYREEE come from the germline V gene (reference sequence). The CDR3 sequence is 18 residues long.

This clone showed up just a few times. The chain combines TRBV3-1 (or the pseudogene TRBV3-2) with TRBJ2-2, with 8 bases identical to TRBD1. V gave up 5 bases and J gave up 4 bases; unmatched junction bases: 15. The CDR3 is 18 amino acids. Germline values: CDR1 LGHDT, CDR2 YNNKEL (reference sequence). The CDR3 region is CASSDRDRRGPGTGELFF. The CDR3 nucleotides are TGTGCCAGCAGCGACCGGGACAGGAGGGGCCCGGGCACCGGGGAGCTGTTTTTT.

This chain uses TRBV3-1 (or the pseudogene TRBV3-2) with TRBJ2-5; 10 positions agree with TRBD2. This CDR3 is built from 18 residues. Germline V lookup: CDR1 LGHDT, CDR2 YNNKEL (reference sequence). V lost 0 bases to trimming and J lost 4 bases; unmatched junction nucleotides: 11. CDR3 residues: CASSQDTASGGAGETQYF. DNA of the CDR3: TGTGCCAGCAGCCAAGATACGGCCAGCGGGGGGGCGGGAGAGACCCAGTACTTC.

The chain uses TRBV5-4 and TRBJ2-7, with 7 bases that match TRBD1. V dropped 4 bases and J dropped 5; count of bases not matched to a gene: 6. Germline CDR1 is SGHNT and CDR2 is YYREEE (reference sequence). This CDR3 is 13 amino acids long. The CDR3 sequence: CASSRDRAHEQYF. The CDR3 bases are TGTGCCAGCAGCCGCGACAGGGCCCACGAGCAGTACTTC.